This TCR beta chain was sequenced in a study of blood T cell repertoires in COVID-19 (dated by TCRdb to the early 2020s). General notes on the study: Samples from collaborators originated in the United States, Italy and Spain and spanned both the acute and convalescent phases of COVID-19. The material from the prospective study consisted of cDNA or gDNA derived from T cells, B-cell-depleted T cells, or PBMCs. Samples came from the ongoing ImmuneRACE study (first 160 participants) plus 1,254 subjects from 6 global collaborators. The repertoires were released in a freely available public database meant as a resource for research on the immune response to SARS-CoV-2. Where available, HLA class I and class II types were obtained from metadata supplied by the sample provider rather than from assay-based typing. Deeply sampled blood TCRbeta repertoires from subjects exposed to, actively infected with, or recovered from COVID-19 were included in the dataset. The sample metadata nearly always contained a de-identified subject ID, COVID-19 status, age in years and sex.

On this clone: The clone's antigen remains unknown. Per-base qualities were not stored, and no clone one base away is much larger. Other DNA sequences in this specimen translate into the identical CDR3.

The immunoSEQ Assay, a bias-controlled multiplex PCR, was used to amplify TCRbeta CDR3 regions from genomic DNA. In the authors' own workflow: The number of nucleated cells in each sample was estimated by amplification of reference gene primers within the assay. Sequence reads were collapsed and filtered to measure the absolute abundance of every unique TCRbeta CDR3 rearrangement. For each sample, productive Simpson clonality was calculated as the square root of Simpson's diversity index across productive rearrangements. In TCRdb, the immuneACCESS table is reduced to in-frame sequences with V and J assigned. These tables do not hold every clone; where another copy was compared, an unresolved V gene accounts for under half, and the others remain unexplained. Clone size and V and J calls were adopted from that table, with D and trimming inferred from the DNA. The sample table shows some 400,000 clones, and approximately 80% are seen once. The biggest ten clones account for more than 0.95% of the sample.

The paper's findings and limits, for the study overall: Clinical and demographic metadata were provided uncurated, with the amount varying by source and participant.

Collaborating institutions collected whole blood in K2EDTA tubes following their own protocols. For TCRbeta analysis, collaborators shipped samples in one of three forms: frozen whole blood, isolated PBMCs, or DNA extracted from either of those sample types. V is cut by 4 bases and J by 3 bases, and the space between the germline ends is 9 bases. The germline V gene gives CDR1 as MNHEY and CDR2 as SVGAGI. CDR3 length: 13 amino acids, cysteine to phenylalanine. Left in the record is the CDR3 DNA by itself, 39 bases read in frame from the first base. Sequencing was done on a sample of peripheral blood. This clonotype was obtained from a human donor with acute or convalescent COVID-19. The donor label of this sample is uncertain. In this chain, TRBV6-5 is recombined with TRBJ1-1; TRBD1 is a weak D gene call, 6 bases matching. The DNA sequence is TGTGCCAGCAGTTCCACAGGGTACACTGAAGCTTTCTTT. It translates as CASSSTGYTEAFF.